One T cell receptor beta chain is described in this entry. The source of the sample is a study of blood T cell repertoires in COVID-19. The CDR3 consists of 14 residues. In germline, CDR1 is MGHDK, CDR2 SYGVNS. Trimming took 6 bases from V and 4 from J, leaving 15 bases between them. Data came from immunoSEQ multiplex PCR; TCRdb stores just in-frame clones and leaves some out. Of around 230,000 clones in the sample, 80% to 90% were seen once. Material for sequencing was PBMCs or T cells enriched from blood (not recorded which). The receptor comes from a man younger than 35 with acute COVID-19. J is TRBJ1-2 and V is TRBV25-1; D is undetermined. Here the CDR3 DNA reads TGTGCCAGCAGGGGAGGGCACCCTGGCTATGGCTACACCTTC. The encoded protein is CASRGGHPGYGYTF.